The next 3 T cell receptor beta chains were all read from a single sample in a study of T-cell reconstitution after alpha-beta-depleted transplantation in children. Preparation of the TCRbeta library involved a method that used unique molecular identifiers. TCRdb passed the PCR reads through MiXCR, listing each CDR3 protein once. The sample gives hundreds of thousands of distinct CDR3 sequences, 15% to 20% of which show up once; 1.1% is in the top ten. The sample in question was PBMCs from the stem cell graft donor, obtained from the stem cell graft. These receptor sequences come from a human donor who donated a stem cell graft to a child with acute myeloid leukemia.

This clonotype has a count of ten or more. The chain couples TRBV15 to TRBJ1-5; D is undetermined. In germline, CDR1 is LNHNV, CDR2 YYDKDF (reference sequence). The CDR3 loop spans 16 amino acids. V was pared by 5 bases and J by 0 bases, with 14 bases between. This chain's CDR3 is CATSPPWAVSNQPQHF. For the CDR3, the DNA is TGTGCCACCAGCCCCCCATGGGCGGTTAGCAATCAGCCCCAGCATTTT.

There are a few counts of this clonotype. The chain combines TRBV7-2 with TRBJ2-1, with 14 bases that match TRBD2. CDR1 SGHTA and CDR2 FQGNSA come from the germline V gene. The V gene end was trimmed by 5 bases and the J gene end by 9 bases; junction bases not matched to a gene: 6. This CDR3 comprises 15 residues. Written as DNA, the CDR3 is TGTGCCAGCAGCGGGCGACTAGCGGGGGGGCGTGAGCAGTTCTTC. This codes for CASSGRLAGGREQFF.

The CDR3 reads CSAAGTGYSPLHF. For the CDR3, the DNA is TGCAGTGCTGCCGGGACAGGGTATTCACCCCTCCACTTT. The chain carries TRBV20-1 and TRBJ1-6, with TRBD1 matching over 9 bases. Trimming removed 5 bases from V and 8 bases from J; junction bases left unmatched: 4. CDR1 and CDR2 from the germline V gene are DFQATT and SNEGSKA (reference sequence). This CDR3 is 13 amino acids long.